This TCR beta chain appears in the sequencing data of a study of glioma-infiltrating T cells after dendritic cell vaccination (dated by TCRdb to the mid-2010s). At the level of the whole study: The cohort included some 15 glioblastoma patients drawn from Phase I and II dendritic cell vaccination trials, of whom 9 were newly diagnosed and 6 had recurrent disease. Between 2003 and 2012, the patients were given dendritic cell vaccination pulsed with autologous tumor lysate. The vaccine was prepared from monocyte-derived dendritic cells that were cultured for approximately seven days with IL-4 and GM-CSF and then pulsed overnight with autologous tumor lysate. Each patient got three intradermal injections of the dendritic cell vaccine, spaced at biweekly intervals, in the arm below the axilla. Deep sequencing of TCR beta CDR3 regions was used to quantify tumor-infiltrating lymphocyte content and compare tumor and blood repertoires in dendritic cell-vaccinated glioblastoma patients. TCR sequencing metrics, including TIL content and tumor-blood repertoire overlap, were correlated with survival after dendritic cell vaccination. Overall results and qualifications from the work: The cohort was small and heterogeneous, and full blood and tumor sets were available for few patients, with initial-recurrent tumor pairs available for even fewer patients. No direct relationship between TCR clonality and survival was found, suggesting a diverse polyclonal response may matter. After dendritic cell vaccination, a higher estimated pretreatment TIL content predicted longer time to progression and longer overall survival. The three-group TCR overlap response model was described as speculative and requiring prospective validation.

The CDR3 runs 14 residues from the cysteine to the phenylalanine. Only the CDR3 part of the read is kept: 42 bases, read in frame from the first base. The V end gives up 2 bases and the J end 2 bases, leaving 2 bases in the junction not matched to a gene. From a lookup of the germline V gene, CDR1 and CDR2 are SNHLY and FYNNEI. The immunoSEQ assay amplified TCRB CDR3 regions from around 2.1 micrograms of genomic DNA, or from all available DNA when less than that amount was available. Multiplex PCR used 60 forward primers for TCR V beta segments and 13 reverse primers for J beta segments. To estimate reads per starting template, synthetic control templates were spiked into each sample at limiting dilution. The Illumina HiSeq System generated 87 bp sequencing reads. From the authors' description of their analysis: PCR and sequencing errors were removed by a nearest neighbor algorithm that merged closely related sequences. TCR overlap was defined as the percentage of unique tumor TCR beta sequences that were also found in the peripheral blood of the same patient. Not all clones reach the TCRdb copy of this immuneACCESS table, which keeps in-frame sequences only. Checked studies attribute under half of the gap to unresolved V genes and leave the rest unexplained. Clone size and the V and J calls come from that table; the DNA yielded D and trimming. Counted in this sample were 85,000 to 100,000 clones; approximately 84% of them appeared once. The ten largest clones take up 4.5% to 5.5% of the sample.

In the paper's terms, the time point label means: after dendritic cell vaccination, including at tumor progression/relapse. To be selected, patients needed enough residual fresh-frozen tumor tissue and more than two years of available survival data. None of the glioblastoma patients carried an isocitrate dehydrogenase mutation, although molecular status otherwise varied. PBMC were collected before vaccination, two weeks after the third vaccination, and at tumor progression if progression occurred. The Qiagen DNeasy Blood extraction Kit was used for extraction of genomic DNA. Regarding this clone: It has no known antigen specificity. The sample holds no much larger clone one base away, and base qualities are not on file.

Sequences were derived from blood, sampled after dendritic cell vaccination. The receptor comes from a human donor with glioblastoma. This chain is built from TRBV2 and TRBJ2-5; 7 bases in the middle match TRBD1. The nucleotide sequence reads as follows: TGTGCCAGCAGTGAACCGGACAGGCAAGAGACCCAGTACTTC. It is translated as CASSEPDRQETQYF. The entire variable domain, with the stretches around the CDR3 drawn from the reference TRBV2 and TRBJ2-5 proteins, is EPEVTQTPSHQVTQMGQEVILRCVPISNHLYFYWYRQILGQKVEFLVSFYNNEISEKSEIFDDQFSVERPDGSNFTLKIRSTKLEDSAMYFCASSEPDRQETQYFGPGTRLLVL.